This T cell receptor (beta chain) was retrieved from a study of T cell responses to AZD1222 COVID-19 vaccine. Whole-study results and caveats: Baseline serology detected seropositivity in only 6 or 7 AZD1222 recipients. Unmutated variant regions are reportedly the target of nearly half of TCRs that are spike-specific.

Sequencing was performed with immunoSEQ multiplex PCR; in TCRdb, only in-frame clones are kept and a portion is missing. The data show around 150,000 clones, over 85% seen once. In the case of this clone: The target antigen is unknown.

Germline-derived CDR1 and CDR2 are MNHEY and SMNVEV (reference sequence). The CDR3 runs 14 residues. V was shortened by 5 bases and J by 5 bases, with 16 bases between the two germline ends. The chain has TRBV27 and TRBJ2-7, with D possibly TRBD2 on 6 matching bases. This clonotype was sampled from an adult in good health. The source was peripheral blood, collected on day 0 of AZD1222 vaccination. In nucleotides, the CDR3 is TGTGCCAGCAGTCGGCTCGGAGGGGACCACGAGCAGTACTTC. It codes for CASSRLGGDHEQYF.